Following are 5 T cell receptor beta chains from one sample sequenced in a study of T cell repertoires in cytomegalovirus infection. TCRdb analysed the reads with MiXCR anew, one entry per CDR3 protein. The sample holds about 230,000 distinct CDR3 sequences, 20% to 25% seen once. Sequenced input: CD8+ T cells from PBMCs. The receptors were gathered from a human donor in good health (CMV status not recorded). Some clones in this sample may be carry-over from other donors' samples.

The CDR3: CASSLGGQGAGETQYF. The DNA for the CDR3 is TGTGCCAGCAGTTTAGGGGGACAGGGGGCAGGAGAGACCCAGTACTTC. The V gene is TRBV12-3 or TRBV12-4, the J gene TRBJ2-5; 12 nucleotides align to TRBD1. V shed 1 base and J 4 bases; nucleotides not matched to a gene: 4. The length of the CDR3 is 16 residues.

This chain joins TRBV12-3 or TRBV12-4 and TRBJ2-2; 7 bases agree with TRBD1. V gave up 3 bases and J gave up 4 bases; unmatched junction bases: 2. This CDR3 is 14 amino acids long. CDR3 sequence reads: CASSLGQTTGELFF. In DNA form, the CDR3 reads TGTGCCAGCAGTTTGGGACAGACCACCGGGGAGCTGTTTTTT.

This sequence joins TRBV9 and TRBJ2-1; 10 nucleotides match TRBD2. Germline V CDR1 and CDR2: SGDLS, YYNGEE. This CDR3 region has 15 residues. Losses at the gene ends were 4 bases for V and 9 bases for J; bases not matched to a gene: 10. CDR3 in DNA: TGTGCCAGCAGCTCAGGTGCTAGCGGGGGCCTTGAGCAGTTCTTC. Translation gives CASSSGASGGLEQFF.

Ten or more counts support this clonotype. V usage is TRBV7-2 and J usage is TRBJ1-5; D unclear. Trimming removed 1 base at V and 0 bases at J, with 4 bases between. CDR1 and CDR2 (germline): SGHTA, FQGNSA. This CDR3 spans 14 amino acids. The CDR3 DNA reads TGTGCCAGCAGCTTAGATCATAGCAATCAGCCCCAGCATTTT. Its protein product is CASSLDHSNQPQHF.

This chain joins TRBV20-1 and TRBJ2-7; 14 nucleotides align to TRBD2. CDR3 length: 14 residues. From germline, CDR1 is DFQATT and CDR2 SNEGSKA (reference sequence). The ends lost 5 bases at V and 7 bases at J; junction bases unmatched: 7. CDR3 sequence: CSAQGLAGVWEQYF. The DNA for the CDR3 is TGCAGTGCTCAGGGACTAGCGGGGGTTTGGGAGCAGTACTTC.